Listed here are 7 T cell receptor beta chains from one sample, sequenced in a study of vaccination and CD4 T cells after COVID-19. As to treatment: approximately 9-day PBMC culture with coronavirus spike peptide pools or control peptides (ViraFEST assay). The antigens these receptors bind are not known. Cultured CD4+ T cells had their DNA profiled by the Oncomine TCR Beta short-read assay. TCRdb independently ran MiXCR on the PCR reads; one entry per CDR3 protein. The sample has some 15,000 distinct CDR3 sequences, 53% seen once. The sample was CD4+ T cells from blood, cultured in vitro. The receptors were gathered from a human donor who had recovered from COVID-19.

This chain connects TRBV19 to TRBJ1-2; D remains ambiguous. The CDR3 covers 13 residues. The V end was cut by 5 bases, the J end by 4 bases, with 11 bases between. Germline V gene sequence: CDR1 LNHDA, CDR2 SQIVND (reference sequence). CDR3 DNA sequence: TGTGCCAGTAGTGAACCGGAACTCTATGGCTACACCTTC. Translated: CASSEPELYGYTF.

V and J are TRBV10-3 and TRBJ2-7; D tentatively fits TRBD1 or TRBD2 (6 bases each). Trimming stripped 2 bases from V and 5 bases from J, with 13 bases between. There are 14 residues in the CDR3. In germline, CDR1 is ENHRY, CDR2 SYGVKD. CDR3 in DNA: TGTGCCATCAGTGAGCAGGGGCCGGGAGACGAGCAGTACTTC. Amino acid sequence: CAISEQGPGDEQYF.

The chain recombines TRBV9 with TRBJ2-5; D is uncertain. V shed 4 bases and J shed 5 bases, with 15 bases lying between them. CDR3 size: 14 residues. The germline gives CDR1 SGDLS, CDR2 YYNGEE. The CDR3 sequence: CASSSDLKSETQYF. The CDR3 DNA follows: TGTGCCAGCAGCTCGGATCTGAAATCCGAGACCCAGTACTTC. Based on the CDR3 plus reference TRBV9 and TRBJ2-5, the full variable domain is DSGVTQTPKHLITATGQRVTLRCSPRSGDLSVYWYQQSLDQGLQFLIQYYNGEERAKGNILERFSAQQFPDLHSELNLSSLELGDSALYFCASSSDLKSETQYFGPGTRLLVL.

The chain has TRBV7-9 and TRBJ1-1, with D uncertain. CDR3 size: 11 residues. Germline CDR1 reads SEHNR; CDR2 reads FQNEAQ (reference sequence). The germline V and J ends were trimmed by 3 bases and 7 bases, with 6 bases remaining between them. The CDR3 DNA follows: TGTGCCAGCAGCTTGCAAGGTGAAGCTTTCTTT. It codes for CASSLQGEAFF.

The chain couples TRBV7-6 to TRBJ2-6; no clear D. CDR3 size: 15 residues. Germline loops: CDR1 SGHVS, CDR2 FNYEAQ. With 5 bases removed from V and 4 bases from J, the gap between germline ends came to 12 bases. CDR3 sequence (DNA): TGTGCCAGCAGCCTGGGTCGGCCGGGGGCCAACGTCCTGACTTTC. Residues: CASSLGRPGANVLTF.

DNA of the CDR3: TGCGCCAGCAGCGCCGGGACAGAAAAATATGGCTACACCTTC. Its translation: CASSAGTEKYGYTF. The genes are TRBV5-1 and TRBJ1-2; the match to TRBD1 covers 7 bases. Germline trimming cut 4 bases from V and 5 bases from J; bases unmatched to any gene: 8. Germline loops: CDR1 SGHRS, CDR2 YFSETQ. CDR3 length: 14 residues. Using reference TRBV5-1 and TRBJ1-2 for the parts outside the CDR3, the full variable domain is KAGVTQTPRYLIKTRGQQVTLSCSPISGHRSVSWYQQTPGQGLQFLFEYFSETQRNKGNFPGRFSGRQFSNSRSEMNVSTLELGDSALYLCASSAGTEKYGYTFGSGTRLTVV.

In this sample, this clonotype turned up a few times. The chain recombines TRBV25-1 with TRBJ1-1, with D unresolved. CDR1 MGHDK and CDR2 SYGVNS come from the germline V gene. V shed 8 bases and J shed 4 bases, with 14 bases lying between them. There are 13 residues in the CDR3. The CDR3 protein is CASVPAGGTEAFF. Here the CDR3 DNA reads TGTGCCAGCGTCCCGGCGGGCGGCACTGAAGCTTTCTTT.